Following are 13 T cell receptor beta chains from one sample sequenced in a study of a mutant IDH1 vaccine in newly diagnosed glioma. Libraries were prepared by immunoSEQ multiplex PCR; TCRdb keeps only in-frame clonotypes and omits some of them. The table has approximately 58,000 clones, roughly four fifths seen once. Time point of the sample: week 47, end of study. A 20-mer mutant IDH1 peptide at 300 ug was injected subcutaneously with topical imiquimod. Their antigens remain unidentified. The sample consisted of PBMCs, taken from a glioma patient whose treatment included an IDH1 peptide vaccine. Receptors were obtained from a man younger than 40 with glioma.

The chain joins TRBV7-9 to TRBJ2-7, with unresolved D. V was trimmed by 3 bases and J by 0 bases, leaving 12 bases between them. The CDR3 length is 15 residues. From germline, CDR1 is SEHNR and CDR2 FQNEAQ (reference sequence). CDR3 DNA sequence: TGTGCCAGCAGCTTGGACGGATCGAGCTCCTACGAGCAGTACTTC. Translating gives CASSLDGSSSYEQYF.

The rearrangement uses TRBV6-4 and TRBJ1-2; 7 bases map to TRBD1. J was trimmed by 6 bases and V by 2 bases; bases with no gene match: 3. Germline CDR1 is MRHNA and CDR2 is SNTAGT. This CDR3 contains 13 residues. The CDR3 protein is CASSDGDSDGYTF. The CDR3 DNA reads TGTGCCAGCAGTGACGGGGACAGCGATGGCTACACCTTC.

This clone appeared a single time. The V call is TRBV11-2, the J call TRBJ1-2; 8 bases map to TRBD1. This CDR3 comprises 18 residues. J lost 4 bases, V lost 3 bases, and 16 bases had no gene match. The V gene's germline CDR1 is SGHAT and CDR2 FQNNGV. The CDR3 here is CASSFLPNPGQGGYGYTF. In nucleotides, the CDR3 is TGTGCCAGCAGCTTTTTACCAAACCCTGGACAGGGTGGCTATGGCTACACCTTC.

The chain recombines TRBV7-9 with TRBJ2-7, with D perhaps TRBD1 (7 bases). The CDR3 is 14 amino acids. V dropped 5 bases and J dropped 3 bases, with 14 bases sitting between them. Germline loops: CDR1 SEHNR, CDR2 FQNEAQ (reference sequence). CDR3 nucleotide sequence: TGTGCCAGCAGCACCGGACAGGAGGGCTACGAGCAGTACTTC. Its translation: CASSTGQEGYEQYF. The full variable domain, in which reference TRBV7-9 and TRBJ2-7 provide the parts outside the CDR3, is DTGVSQNPRHKITKRGQNVTFRCDPISEHNRLYWYRQTLGQGPEFLTYFQNEAQLEKSRLLSDRFSAERPKGSFSTLEIQRTEQGDSAMYLCASSTGQEGYEQYFGPGTRLTVT.

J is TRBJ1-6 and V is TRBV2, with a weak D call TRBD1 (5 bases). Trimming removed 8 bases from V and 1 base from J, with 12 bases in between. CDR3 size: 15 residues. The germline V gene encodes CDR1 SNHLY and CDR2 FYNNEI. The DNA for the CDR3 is TGTGCCAGCCCTACAGGCGGGTCCTATAATTCACCCCTCCACTTT. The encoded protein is CASPTGGSYNSPLHF.

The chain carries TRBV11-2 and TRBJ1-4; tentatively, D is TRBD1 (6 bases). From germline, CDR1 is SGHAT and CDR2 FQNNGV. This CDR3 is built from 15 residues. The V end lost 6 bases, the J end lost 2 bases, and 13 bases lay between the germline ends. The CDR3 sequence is CASRQGMQTNEKLFF. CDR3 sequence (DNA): TGTGCCAGCAGACAGGGTATGCAGACTAATGAAAAACTGTTTTTT. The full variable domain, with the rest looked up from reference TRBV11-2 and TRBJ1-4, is EAGVAQSPRYKIIEKRQSVAFWCNPISGHATLYWYQQILGQGPKLLIQFQNNGVVDDSQLPKDRFSAERLKGVDSTLKIQPAKLEDSAVYLCASRQGMQTNEKLFFGSGTQLSVL.

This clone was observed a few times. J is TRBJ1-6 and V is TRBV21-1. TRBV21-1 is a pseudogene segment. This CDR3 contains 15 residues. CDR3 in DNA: TGTGCCAGCAGCCTCAAGGGCAGAGGAAATTCACCCCTCCACTTT. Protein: CASSLKGRGNSPLHF.

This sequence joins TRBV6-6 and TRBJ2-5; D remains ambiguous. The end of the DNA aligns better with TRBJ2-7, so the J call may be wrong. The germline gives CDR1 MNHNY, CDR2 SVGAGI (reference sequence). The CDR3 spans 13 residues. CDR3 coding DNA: TGTGCCAGCAACCCCGATGTCCACTACGAGCAGTACTTC. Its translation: CASNPDVHYEQYF.

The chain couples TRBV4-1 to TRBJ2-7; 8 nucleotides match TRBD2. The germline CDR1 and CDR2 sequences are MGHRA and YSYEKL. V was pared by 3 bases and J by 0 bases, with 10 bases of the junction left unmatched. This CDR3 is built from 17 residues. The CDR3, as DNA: TGCGCCAGCAGCCAGATCCGGGGGGGCCTGAGCTCCTACGAGCAGTACTTC. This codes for CASSQIRGGLSSYEQYF.

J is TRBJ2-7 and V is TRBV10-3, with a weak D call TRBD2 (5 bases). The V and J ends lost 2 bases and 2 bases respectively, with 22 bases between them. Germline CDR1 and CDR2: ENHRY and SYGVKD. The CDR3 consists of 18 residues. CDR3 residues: CAISEPATTRGRAYEQYF. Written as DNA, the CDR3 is TGTGCCATCAGTGAGCCAGCGACGACCAGAGGGAGAGCCTACGAGCAGTACTTC.

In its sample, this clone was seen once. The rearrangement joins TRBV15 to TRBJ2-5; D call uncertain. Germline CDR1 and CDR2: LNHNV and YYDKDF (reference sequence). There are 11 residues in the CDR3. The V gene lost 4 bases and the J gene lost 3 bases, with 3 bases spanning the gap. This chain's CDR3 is CATSIEETQYF. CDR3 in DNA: TGTGCCACCAGCATTGAAGAGACCCAGTACTTC.

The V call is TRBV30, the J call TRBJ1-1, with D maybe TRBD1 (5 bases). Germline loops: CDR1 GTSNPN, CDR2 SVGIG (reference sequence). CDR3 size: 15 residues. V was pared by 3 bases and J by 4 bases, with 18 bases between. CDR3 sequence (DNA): TGTGCCTGGAGGGCCGGAAGGGTGAGGGGCACTGAAGCTTTCTTT. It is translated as CAWRAGRVRGTEAFF. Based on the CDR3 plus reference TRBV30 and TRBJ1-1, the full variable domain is SQTIHQWPATLVQPVGSPLSLECTVEGTSNPNLYWYRQAAGRGLQLLFYSVGIGQISSEVPQNLSASRPQDRQFILSSKKLLLSDSGFYLCAWRAGRVRGTEAFFGQGTRLTVV.

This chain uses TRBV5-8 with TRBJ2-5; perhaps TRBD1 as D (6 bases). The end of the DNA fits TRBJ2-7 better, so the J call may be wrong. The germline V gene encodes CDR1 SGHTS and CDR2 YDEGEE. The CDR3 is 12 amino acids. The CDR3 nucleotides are TGTGCCAGCAGCCGAGGGGGATACGAGCAGTACTTC. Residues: CASSRGGYEQYF.